This TCR beta chain was captured by sequencing in a study of vaccination effects on CD4 cells after COVID-19. Of note for this clone: Its specificity is not known.

Once cultured for approximately eleven days, the cells underwent separation to obtain CD4+ T cells. It was two doses of either the BNT162b2 or mRNA-1273 vaccine that participants received. Assay: immunoSEQ multiplex PCR; the TCRdb copy retains only in-frame clones and omits some. The repertoire holds approximately 74,000 clones, around 67% seen once, with about 2.3% in the top ten. V was clipped by 4 bases and J by 0 bases, with 15 bases between them. Germline V lookup: CDR1 SGDLS, CDR2 YYNGEE. This CDR3 has 16 residues. The V gene is TRBV9, the J gene TRBJ2-3, with D perhaps matching TRBD2 (6 bases). The specimen was CD4+ T cells from PBMCs cultured without peptide, collected after COVID-19 vaccination. This sequence originates from a human donor who received a COVID-19 vaccine. This chain's CDR3 is CASSYSGVTSTDTQYF. The DNA for the CDR3 is TGTGCCAGCAGCTATTCGGGGGTGACTAGCACAGATACGCAGTATTTT.